This T cell receptor beta chain emerged from a study of CD8+ T cells in alopecia areata. As for the study in general: Those patients who were treated received oral tofacitinib, which was given at 5 to 10 mg twice daily for moderate-to-severe alopecia areata. General observations from the study: Clonality was higher in lesional than normal scalp, especially in alopecia totalis/universalis. Scalp sample sequencing also detects resident alphabeta T cells of normal skin. Against the mouse data, patients shared TCRs less clearly, possibly for HLA reasons.

Extracted RNA was reverse transcribed into cDNA, the sequencing template. Here immunoSEQ multiplex PCR was the method, and the copy in TCRdb shows in-frame clones only, minus some. The table includes approximately 180,000 clones, around 50% detected once. The trim removed 2 bases at V and 5 bases at J, leaving 16 bases unmatched. The CDR3 is 18 residues long. Germline V lookup: CDR1 SGHDT, CDR2 YYEEEE. About this clone itself: Antigen specificity is unknown.

The chain has TRBV5-6 and TRBJ2-5; TRBD2 matches 9 bases. This clonotype was obtained from a human donor with alopecia areata. Material: CD4+ T cells sorted from blood, obtained at week 0. The CDR3 DNA follows: TGTGCCAGCAGCTTCCCGGCAGTCGCGGGGGGGCCTCGGGAGACCCAGTACTTC. Translating gives CASSFPAVAGGPRETQYF.